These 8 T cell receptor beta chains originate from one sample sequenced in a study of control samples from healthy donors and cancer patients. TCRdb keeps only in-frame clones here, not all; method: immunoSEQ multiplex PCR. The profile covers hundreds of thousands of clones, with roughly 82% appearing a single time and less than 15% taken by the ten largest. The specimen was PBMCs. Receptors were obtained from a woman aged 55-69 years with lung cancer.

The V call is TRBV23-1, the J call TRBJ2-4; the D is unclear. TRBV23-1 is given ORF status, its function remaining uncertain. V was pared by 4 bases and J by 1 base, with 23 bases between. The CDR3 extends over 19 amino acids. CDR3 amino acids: CASSPSNRTPSKAKNIQYF. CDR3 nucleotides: TGCGCCAGCAGTCCCTCGAATAGGACCCCGAGTAAGGCCAAAAACATTCAGTACTTC.

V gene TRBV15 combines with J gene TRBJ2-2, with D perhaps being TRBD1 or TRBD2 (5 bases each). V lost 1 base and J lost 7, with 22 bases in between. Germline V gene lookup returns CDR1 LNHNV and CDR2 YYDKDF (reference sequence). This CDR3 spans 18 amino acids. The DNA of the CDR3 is TGTGCCACCAGCAGAGGGGGGTACGGTCTCAATCGGGACGGGGAGCTGTTTTTT. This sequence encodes CATSRGGYGLNRDGELFF.

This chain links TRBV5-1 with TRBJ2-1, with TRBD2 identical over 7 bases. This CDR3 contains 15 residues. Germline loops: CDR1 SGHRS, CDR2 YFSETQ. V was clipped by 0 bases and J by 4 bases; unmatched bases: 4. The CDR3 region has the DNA TGCGCCAGCAGCTTGGTTGCGGGGGAATACAATGAGCAGTTCTTC. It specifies CASSLVAGEYNEQFF.

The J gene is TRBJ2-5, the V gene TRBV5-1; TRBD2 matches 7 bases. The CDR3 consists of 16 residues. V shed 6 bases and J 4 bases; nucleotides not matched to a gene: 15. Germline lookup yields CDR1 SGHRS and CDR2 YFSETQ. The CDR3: CASTLGLAGAAETQYF. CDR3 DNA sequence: TGCGCCAGCACCTTAGGGTTGGCGGGAGCAGCAGAGACCCAGTACTTC. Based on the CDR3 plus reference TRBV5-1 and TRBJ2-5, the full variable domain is KAGVTQTPRYLIKTRGQQVTLSCSPISGHRSVSWYQQTPGQGLQFLFEYFSETQRNKGNFPGRFSGRQFSNSRSEMNVSTLELGDSALYLCASTLGLAGAAETQYFGPGTRLLVL.

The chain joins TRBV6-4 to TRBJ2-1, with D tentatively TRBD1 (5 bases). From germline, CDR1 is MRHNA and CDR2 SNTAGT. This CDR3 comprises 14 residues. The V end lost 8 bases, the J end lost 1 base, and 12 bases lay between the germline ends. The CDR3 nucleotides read TGTGCCAGCTCTCCCGACAGATCCTACAATGAGCAGTTCTTC. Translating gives CASSPDRSYNEQFF.

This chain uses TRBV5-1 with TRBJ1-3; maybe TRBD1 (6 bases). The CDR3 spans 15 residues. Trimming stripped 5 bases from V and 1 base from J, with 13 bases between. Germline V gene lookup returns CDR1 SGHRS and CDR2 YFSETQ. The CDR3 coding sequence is TGCGCCAGCAGTTCTCAGGGGTCTTCTGGAAACACCATATATTTT. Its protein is CASSSQGSSGNTIYF.

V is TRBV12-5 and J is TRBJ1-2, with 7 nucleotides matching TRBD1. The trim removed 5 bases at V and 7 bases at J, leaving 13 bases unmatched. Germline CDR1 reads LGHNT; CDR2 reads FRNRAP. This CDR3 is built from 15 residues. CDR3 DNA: TGTGCTAGTGGTCCGGGGACAGTCGCGATAGGTGGCTACACCTTC. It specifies CASGPGTVAIGGYTF.

CDR3 nucleotide sequence: TGCGCCAGCAGCCAAGTGCCAGGGGGCCGGCAGCCCCAGCATTTT. It codes for CASSQVPGGRQPQHF. This chain links TRBV4-1 with TRBJ1-5; 8 nucleotides agree with TRBD1. Trimming cost V 1 base and J 7 bases; bases outside gene matches: 6. CDR1 MGHRA and CDR2 YSYEKL come from the germline V gene. CDR3 length: 15 amino acids.